Following are 15 T cell receptor beta chains from one sample sequenced in a study of blood T cell repertoires in COVID-19. Sequencing was performed with immunoSEQ multiplex PCR; in TCRdb, only in-frame clones are kept and a portion is missing. The table includes 110,000 to 150,000 clones, 80% to 90% detected once. The sample consisted of PBMCs or T cells enriched from blood (not recorded which). The receptor set was obtained from a man aged 50 to 59 who had recovered from COVID-19.

The chain carries TRBV24-1 and TRBJ1-5; 10 bases align to TRBD1. The CDR3 is made up of 16 amino acids. The V gene's germline CDR1 is KGHDR and CDR2 SFDVKD. J gave up 4 bases and V 4 bases, and 6 bases lay outside the gene matches. The CDR3 loop reads CATSDPRQGANQPQHF. In nucleotides, the CDR3 is TGTGCCACCAGTGACCCACGACAGGGGGCGAATCAGCCCCAGCATTTT.

The chain uses TRBV24-1 and TRBJ2-2, with a possible D match to TRBD1 (6 bases). V lost 3 bases to trimming and J lost 7 bases, with 14 bases between them. The CDR3 totals 15 residues. The V gene's germline CDR1 is KGHDR and CDR2 SFDVKD. The chain's CDR3 is CATSDNRALVGELFF. The CDR3 region has the DNA TGTGCCACCAGTGATAACAGGGCTTTGGTCGGGGAGCTGTTTTTT.

This sequence joins TRBV4-1 and TRBJ1-5; 9 bases line up with TRBD1. J gave up 5 bases and V 1 base, and 6 bases lay outside the gene matches. CDR1 MGHRA and CDR2 YSYEKL come from the germline V gene. The CDR3 length is 16 residues. The CDR3 sequence: CASSQGPGQGYQPQHF. Written as DNA, the CDR3 is TGCGCCAGCAGCCAAGGCCCGGGACAGGGATATCAGCCCCAGCATTTT.

The gene calls are TRBV15 and TRBJ1-2; the D is unclear. The germline gives CDR1 LNHNV, CDR2 YYDKDF (reference sequence). This CDR3 contains 12 residues. Trimming pared 8 bases from V and 4 bases from J, leaving 11 bases between. CDR3 region: CATSTGIYGYTF. CDR3 coding DNA: TGTGCCACCTCCACCGGGATCTATGGCTACACCTTC.

V gene TRBV6-4 combines with J gene TRBJ2-7, with D hard to call. Germline V gene sequence: CDR1 MRHNA, CDR2 SNTAGT. The V end lost 2 bases, the J end lost 4 bases, and 9 bases lay between the germline ends. The CDR3 length is 13 residues. CDR3: CASSDSSSYEQYV. CDR3 bases: TGTGCCAGCAGTGACAGTAGCTCGTACGAGCAGTACGTC.

Regarding this clone: At one boundary the junction diverges from the germline segment, which might be a read error. The rearrangement links TRBV5-1 to TRBJ2-7; D might be TRBD1 (7 bases). The length of the CDR3 is 16 residues. The germline V gene encodes CDR1 SGHRS and CDR2 YFSETQ. The CDR3 region has the DNA TGCGCCAGCAGTTTGGTCGGGGGACAGACGACTGGGGAGCAGTACTTC. Its protein is CASSLVGGQTTGEQYF.

The V call is TRBV7-2, the J call TRBJ2-1; D perhaps matches TRBD2 (5 bases). V lost 2 bases and J lost 9, with 11 bases in between. Germline CDR1 is SGHTA and CDR2 is FQGNSA. The CDR3 loop spans 13 amino acids. CDR3 in DNA: TGTGCCAGCAGCTTAACTAGAGTCGCTGAGCAGTTCTTC. It yields the protein CASSLTRVAEQFF.

The chain uses TRBV6-5 and TRBJ2-7, with D maybe TRBD1 (5 bases). The CDR3 spans 12 residues. Germline CDR1 and CDR2: MNHEY and SVGAGI. V dropped 4 bases and J dropped 4 bases, with 8 bases sitting between them. CDR3 DNA: TGTGCCAGCAGTTCCACAGGTTACGAGCAGTACGTC. This sequence encodes CASSSTGYEQYV.

This chain links TRBV28 with TRBJ1-2; D not resolved. V lost 5 bases and J 8 bases, leaving 21 bases between the germline ends. The CDR3 runs to 15 residues. Germline loops: CDR1 MDHEN, CDR2 SYDVKM. CDR3 sequence: CASSLPEGGKGGYTF. CDR3 DNA: TGTGCCAGCAGTCTCCCCGAGGGAGGGAAGGGCGGCTACACCTTC.

This clone was counted a few times. As DNA, the CDR3 is TGTGCCAGTAGTATGGACACCCGGGCCTACAATGAGCAGTTCTTC. Protein product: CASSMDTRAYNEQFF. V gene TRBV19 combines with J gene TRBJ2-1; perhaps TRBD1 as D (5 bases). The germline gives CDR1 LNHDA, CDR2 SQIVND (reference sequence). There are 15 residues in the CDR3. V was pared by 3 bases and J by 2 bases, with 11 bases between.

CDR3 region: CASRDSLSSYNEQFF. The CDR3 DNA reads TGTGCCAGCAGGGACTCGCTGAGCTCCTACAATGAGCAGTTCTTC. The chain couples TRBV5-4 to TRBJ2-1; perhaps TRBD2 as D (5 bases). This CDR3 spans 15 amino acids. The V gene lost 5 bases and the J gene lost 0 bases, with 12 bases spanning the gap. The V gene's germline CDR1 is SGHNT and CDR2 YYREEE (reference sequence).

This chain connects TRBV19 to TRBJ1-1, with unresolved D. Germline CDR1 reads LNHDA; CDR2 reads SQIVND (reference sequence). Trimming cost V 3 bases and J 5 bases, with 16 bases left between them. The CDR3 consists of 15 residues. The CDR3 loop is CASSMVPPAGTEAFF. Here the CDR3 DNA reads TGTGCCAGTAGTATGGTTCCCCCGGCGGGTACTGAAGCTTTCTTT. The whole variable domain, remainder taken from reference TRBV19 and TRBJ1-1, is DGGITQSPKYLFRKEGQNVTLSCEQNLNHDAMYWYRQDPGQGLRLIYYSQIVNDFQKGDIAEGYSVSREKKESFPLTVTSAQKNPTAFYLCASSMVPPAGTEAFFGQGTRLTVV.

V gene TRBV30 combines with J gene TRBJ2-2; 8 nucleotides line up with TRBD2. The junction had 5 bases not matched to a gene; V was cut back by 4 bases and J by 4 bases. This CDR3 is built from 14 residues. CDR1 GTSNPN and CDR2 SVGIG come from the germline V gene (reference sequence). The CDR3 sequence is CAWMRLAGTGELFF. In DNA form, the CDR3 reads TGTGCCTGGATGAGGCTAGCGGGCACCGGGGAGCTGTTTTTT.

The chain has TRBV15 and TRBJ1-5, with D hard to call. The CDR3 loop spans 15 amino acids. The ends were cut back, 0 bases at V and 1 base at J, with 7 bases in the middle. Germline CDR1 and CDR2: LNHNV and YYDKDF (reference sequence). The CDR3 sequence is CATSRERESNQPQHF. CDR3 nucleotides: TGTGCCACCAGCAGAGAGAGGGAAAGCAATCAGCCCCAGCATTTT.

J is TRBJ1-6 and V is TRBV9; D possibly corresponds to TRBD1 (6 bases). The germline CDR1 and CDR2 sequences are SGDLS and YYNGEE. Trimming removed 0 bases at V and 6 bases at J, with 13 bases between. CDR3 length equals 16 residues. CDR3 bases: TGTGCCAGCAGCGTAGAAGACAGGCGAGCTAATTCACCCCTCCACTTT. Translating it yields CASSVEDRRANSPLHF.